The 30 T cell receptor beta chains in this list originate from one sample, sequenced in a study of T cells in localized non-small cell lung cancer. Repertoires were generated with immunoSEQ multiplex PCR, while TCRdb's copy carries only in-frame clones and drops some. The sample includes 100,000 to 150,000 clones, around 89% of them seen just once. Sequenced here: peripheral blood, sampled before any cancer treatment. The receptors stem from a female donor aged 60 or older with stage I lung adenocarcinoma.

J is TRBJ2-3 and V is TRBV4-2, with 13 nucleotides matching TRBD2. V shed 0 bases, J shed 3 bases, and the junction held 6 bases outside the gene matches. Germline V gives CDR1 LGHNA, CDR2 YNFKEQ. This CDR3 spans 18 amino acids. DNA of the CDR3: TGTGCCAGCAGCCAAGATCGGACTAGCGGGAGTTCAACAGATACGCAGTATTTT. As protein: CASSQDRTSGSSTDTQYF.

The chain recombines TRBV7-9 with TRBJ2-7; D is ambiguous. V was trimmed by 0 bases and J by 2 bases, leaving 14 bases between them. CDR1 SEHNR and CDR2 FQNEAQ come from the germline V gene (reference sequence). The CDR3 sequence is 16 residues long. CDR3 sequence: CASSLALRGVPYEQYF. CDR3 sequence (DNA): TGTGCCAGCAGCTTAGCCCTCAGAGGAGTTCCCTACGAGCAGTACTTC.

The genes are TRBV11-2 and TRBJ2-3, with no clear D. This CDR3 comprises 14 residues. The germline V gene encodes CDR1 SGHAT and CDR2 FQNNGV. V shed 5 bases and J shed 7 bases, with 16 bases lying between them. The CDR3, as DNA: TGTGCCAGCAGCCCCGCGCCGCGAGGCTATACGCAGTATTTT. Amino acid sequence: CASSPAPRGYTQYF.

The table lists this clone with a count of one. This chain links TRBV29-1 with TRBJ1-1; the match to TRBD1 covers 9 bases. The germline gives CDR1 SQVTM, CDR2 ANQGSEA. The CDR3 spans 14 residues. V lost 6 bases, J lost 2 bases, and 7 bases stayed unmatched. The CDR3 here is CSVDLQGANTEAFF. The CDR3 DNA sequence: TGCAGCGTCGACCTACAGGGGGCAAACACTGAAGCTTTCTTT.

The J gene is TRBJ2-1, the V gene TRBV11-1; D is tentatively TRBD1 or TRBD2 (5 bases each). The V end was cut by 5 bases, the J end by 0 bases, with 20 bases between. Germline CDR1 and CDR2: SGHAT and FQDESV (reference sequence). The CDR3 covers 18 residues. The chain's CDR3 is CASSHTSGTQSSYNEQFF. The DNA for the CDR3 is TGTGCCAGCAGCCATACATCCGGGACGCAGAGCTCCTACAATGAGCAGTTCTTC.

J is TRBJ2-1 and V is TRBV10-3; D is perhaps TRBD1 (6 bases). The CDR3 contains 15 residues. Per the germline V gene, CDR1 is ENHRY and CDR2 is SYGVKD. The V and J ends lost 2 bases and 6 bases respectively, with 14 bases between them. CDR3 in DNA: TGTGCCATCAGTGAGGTCGGTGGGGGCTCCAATGAGCAGTTCTTC. It encodes CAISEVGGGSNEQFF.

The V gene is TRBV7-2, the J gene TRBJ2-1; D uncertain. This CDR3 region has 15 residues. Trimming stripped 1 base from V and 4 bases from J, with 11 bases between. The germline CDR1 and CDR2 sequences are SGHTA and FQGNSA. CDR3 sequence: CASSLVSSYYNEQFF. The CDR3 DNA reads as TGTGCCAGCAGCTTAGTATCCAGTTATTACAATGAGCAGTTCTTC.

V gene TRBV5-4 combines with J gene TRBJ2-5, with 8 nucleotides matching TRBD2. The CDR3 is 15 amino acids. J was trimmed by 5 bases and V by 4 bases; bases with no gene match: 10. Germline loops: CDR1 SGHNT, CDR2 YYREEE (reference sequence). The CDR3 is CASSRPRAGEETQYF. The CDR3 nucleotides read TGTGCCAGCAGCCGACCACGAGCGGGAGAGGAGACCCAGTACTTC. Looking up the rest from reference TRBV5-4 and TRBJ2-5 gives the full variable domain: ETGVTQSPTHLIKTRGQQVTLRCSSQSGHNTVSWYQQALGQGPQFIFQYYREEENGRGNFPPRFSGLQFPNYSSELNVNALELDDSALYLCASSRPRAGEETQYFGPGTRLLVL.

The chain has TRBV27 and TRBJ1-1; 7 bases align to TRBD1. This CDR3 is 15 amino acids long. The J segment lost 2 bases and the V segment lost 8 bases, leaving 11 bases of the junction unmatched. Germline loops: CDR1 MNHEY, CDR2 SMNVEV (reference sequence). CDR3 residues: CASRDRAAINTEAFF. CDR3 in DNA: TGTGCCAGCCGAGACAGGGCGGCCATAAACACTGAAGCTTTCTTT.

The V gene is TRBV2, the J gene TRBJ2-7; no definite D call. Per the germline V gene, CDR1 is SNHLY and CDR2 is FYNNEI. Trimming stripped 1 base from V and 0 bases from J, with 7 bases between. This CDR3 spans 14 amino acids. The CDR3 region is CASSEGFLSYEQYF. Written as DNA, the CDR3 is TGTGCCAGCAGTGAAGGGTTCCTCTCCTACGAGCAGTACTTC.

This clone was detected once. The V call is TRBV28, the J call TRBJ2-7; maybe TRBD1 (7 bases). Trimming cost V 5 bases and J 0 bases, with 11 bases left between them. The CDR3 is made up of 14 amino acids. Germline assignment: CDR1 MDHEN and CDR2 SYDVKM. The CDR3 bases are TGTGCCAGCAGTCCAGGGGGGAGCTCCTACGAGCAGTACTTC. Translation gives CASSPGGSSYEQYF.

Only a few counts were recorded for this clone. The chain links TRBV7-3 to TRBJ2-4, with 8 positions matching TRBD2. Trimming took 5 bases from V and 4 from J; bases not matched to a gene: 10. The CDR3 contains 16 residues. Looked up from germline, CDR1 is SGHTA and CDR2 is FQGTGA. As DNA, the CDR3 is TGTGCCAGCAGCCCCGGGGTAGCGGGGTCAAAAAACATTCAGTACTTC. It codes for CASSPGVAGSKNIQYF.

This chain uses TRBV5-1 with TRBJ1-1; 8 nucleotides match TRBD1. The CDR3 runs to 17 residues. The V gene's germline CDR1 is SGHRS and CDR2 YFSETQ. The V segment lost 4 bases and the J segment 0 bases; nucleotides outside the gene matches: 11. CDR3: CASSHGWTGNMNTEAFF. DNA of the CDR3: TGCGCCAGCAGCCATGGTTGGACAGGGAACATGAACACTGAAGCTTTCTTT. Full variable domain (rest looked up from reference TRBV5-1 and TRBJ1-1): KAGVTQTPRYLIKTRGQQVTLSCSPISGHRSVSWYQQTPGQGLQFLFEYFSETQRNKGNFPGRFSGRQFSNSRSEMNVSTLELGDSALYLCASSHGWTGNMNTEAFFGQGTRLTVV.

J is TRBJ2-1 and V is TRBV28; 9 positions agree with TRBD2. J was trimmed by 4 bases and V by 2 bases; bases with no gene match: 3. Germline V gene lookup returns CDR1 MDHEN and CDR2 SYDVKM. The length of the CDR3 is 15 residues. The CDR3 loop is CASSLAGGEYNEQFF. The DNA for the CDR3 is TGTGCCAGCAGTTTAGCGGGAGGGGAGTACAATGAGCAGTTCTTC.

The chain links TRBV7-9 to TRBJ2-3; no clear D gene. The CDR3 extends over 12 amino acids. The germline V gene has CDR1 SEHNR and CDR2 FQNEAQ (reference sequence). V dropped 6 bases and J dropped 5 bases, with 9 bases sitting between them. CDR3 protein: CASSQSLDTQYF. Here the CDR3 DNA reads TGTGCCAGCAGTCAGTCTTTAGATACGCAGTATTTT.

CDR3 DNA: TGCGCCAGCAGCTACGATGGACTCGGCAATGAGCAGTTCTTC. It yields the protein CASSYDGLGNEQFF. J is TRBJ2-1 and V is TRBV5-1, with TRBD2 as a possible D gene (5 bases). The CDR3 spans 14 residues. V lost 3 bases and J 6 bases, leaving 13 bases between the germline ends. The germline V gene has CDR1 SGHRS and CDR2 YFSETQ.

The chain couples TRBV30 to TRBJ2-5; D is possibly TRBD1 or TRBD2 (5 bases each). The germline V and J ends were trimmed by 2 bases and 1 base, with 8 bases remaining between them. The CDR3 extends over 13 amino acids. Germline assignment: CDR1 GTSNPN and CDR2 SVGIG (reference sequence). CDR3 DNA: TGTGCCTGGAGTATCGGGGCCCAAGAGACCCAGTACTTC. Translating gives CAWSIGAQETQYF. Based on the CDR3 plus reference TRBV30 and TRBJ2-5, the full variable domain is SQTIHQWPATLVQPVGSPLSLECTVEGTSNPNLYWYRQAAGRGLQLLFYSVGIGQISSEVPQNLSASRPQDRQFILSSKKLLLSDSGFYLCAWSIGAQETQYFGPGTRLLVL.

This sequence joins TRBV5-1 and TRBJ2-2; the match to TRBD2 covers 13 bases. The CDR3 is 16 residues long. The germline gives CDR1 SGHRS, CDR2 YFSETQ. V lost 5 bases, J lost 4 bases, and 5 bases stayed unmatched. The CDR3 coding sequence is TGCGCCAGCAGACGGACTAGCGGGAGCAGCACCGGGGAGCTGTTTTTT. It codes for CASRRTSGSSTGELFF.

This chain connects TRBV28 to TRBJ1-5; D call uncertain. CDR1 is MDHEN, CDR2 SYDVKM, per germline. V lost 3 bases and J 7 bases, leaving 13 bases between the germline ends. The CDR3 consists of 14 residues. The CDR3 is CASSLGVGVQPQHF. The CDR3 DNA follows: TGTGCCAGCAGTTTGGGAGTCGGGGTCCAGCCCCAGCATTTT.

The V and J genes are TRBV6-5 and TRBJ2-7; D call uncertain. Germline V gene sequence: CDR1 MNHEY, CDR2 SVGAGI. V was pared by 7 bases and J by 0 bases, with 13 bases between. The CDR3 totals 14 residues. The CDR3 nucleotides are TGTGCCAGCACCCCCGTTGGCAGCTCCTACGAGCAGTACTTC. This encodes CASTPVGSSYEQYF.

The V gene is TRBV6-1, the J gene TRBJ1-1; 7 bases match TRBD1. CDR3 length equals 13 residues. In germline, CDR1 is MNHNS, CDR2 SASEGT. Unmatched junction bases numbered 9, after V lost 8 bases and J lost 6 bases. CDR3 sequence: CASEGPGTAEAFF. CDR3 DNA sequence: TGTGCCAGCGAGGGTCCCGGGACAGCTGAAGCTTTCTTT.

This clone was seen only once. The V call is TRBV6-1, the J call TRBJ2-3, with TRBD2 matching over 13 bases. The CDR3 consists of 15 residues. Germline V gene sequence: CDR1 MNHNS, CDR2 SASEGT. The V gene end was trimmed by 3 bases and the J gene end by 8 bases; junction bases not matched to a gene: 5. The CDR3 DNA sequence: TGTGCCAGCAGTGAGACTGGACTAGCGGGAGTTACGCAGTATTTT. Translating gives CASSETGLAGVTQYF.

Here the CDR3 reads CASSLGLAGVVDTQYF. CDR3 coding DNA: TGCGCCAGCAGCTTGGGGCTAGCGGGAGTGGTAGATACGCAGTATTTT. This rearrangement joins TRBV5-1 to TRBJ2-3; 10 bases are shared with TRBD2. V lost 0 bases to trimming and J lost 5 bases; unmatched junction nucleotides: 6. Germline lookup yields CDR1 SGHRS and CDR2 YFSETQ. The CDR3 is 16 amino acids. Complete variable domain (other parts from reference TRBV5-1 and TRBJ2-3): KAGVTQTPRYLIKTRGQQVTLSCSPISGHRSVSWYQQTPGQGLQFLFEYFSETQRNKGNFPGRFSGRQFSNSRSEMNVSTLELGDSALYLCASSLGLAGVVDTQYFGPGTRLTVL.

This clone showed up just once. CDR3 nucleotides: TGTGCCAGCAGCCCCAGGACAGGGAGAGGCCCTGGGGCCAACGTCCTGACTTTC. Its protein product is CASSPRTGRGPGANVLTF. The chain couples TRBV5-6 to TRBJ2-6; TRBD1 aligns across 8 bases. The germline V gene encodes CDR1 SGHDT and CDR2 YYEEEE. The CDR3 runs 18 residues. Trimming took 4 bases from V and 2 from J; bases not matched to a gene: 11.

The chain carries TRBV2 and TRBJ2-3, with 10 bases lining up with TRBD1. This CDR3 is built from 16 residues. From germline, CDR1 is SNHLY and CDR2 FYNNEI. Trimming removed 5 bases from V and 2 bases from J; junction bases left unmatched: 7. The CDR3 region is CASSQGTGDFTDTQYF. Written as DNA, the CDR3 is TGTGCCAGCAGTCAGGGGACAGGGGACTTCACAGATACGCAGTATTTT. The full variable domain, rest sourced from reference TRBV2 and TRBJ2-3, is EPEVTQTPSHQVTQMGQEVILRCVPISNHLYFYWYRQILGQKVEFLVSFYNNEISEKSEIFDDQFSVERPDGSNFTLKIRSTKLEDSAMYFCASSQGTGDFTDTQYFGPGTRLTVL.

The J gene is TRBJ2-3, the V gene TRBV6-6, with no clear D. The V gene's germline CDR1 is MNHNY and CDR2 SVGAGI (reference sequence). The length of the CDR3 is 16 residues. Deletions cut 5 bases from V and 3 bases from J, with 18 bases between. The CDR3 sequence: CASSPRVSSPTDTQYF. The CDR3, as DNA: TGTGCCAGCAGTCCCCGTGTTAGCAGCCCGACAGATACGCAGTATTTT.

This clone was found once. This rearrangement joins TRBV18 to TRBJ1-5; D not certain. The CDR3 is 15 residues long. Trimming removed 1 base from V and 7 bases from J, with 14 bases in between. Germline V CDR1 and CDR2: KGHSH, LQKENI. CDR3 in amino acids: CASSPRNSRGQPQHF. The DNA for the CDR3 is TGTGCCAGCTCACCACGTAATAGCCGCGGACAGCCCCAGCATTTT.

The chain uses TRBV6-5 and TRBJ1-5, with TRBD1 matching over 8 bases. Looked up from germline, CDR1 is MNHEY and CDR2 is SVGAGI. Trimming cost V 5 bases and J 6 bases; bases outside gene matches: 6. The CDR3 is 14 residues long. Here the CDR3 reads CASSHGQGSQPQHF. The DNA for the CDR3 is TGTGCCAGCAGTCACGGACAGGGAAGTCAGCCCCAGCATTTT.

The chain joins TRBV9 to TRBJ2-1; D not resolved. Trimming shortened V by 2 bases and J by 7 bases, and 7 bases separated the two germline ends. The CDR3 sequence is 12 residues long. Looked up from germline, CDR1 is SGDLS and CDR2 is YYNGEE. This CDR3 reads CASSVVSNEQFF. CDR3 nucleotides: TGTGCCAGCAGCGTGGTGTCGAATGAGCAGTTCTTC.

The chain employs TRBV27 and TRBJ1-4, with D tentatively TRBD1 (6 bases). CDR3 length: 17 residues. V was trimmed by 6 bases and J by 6 bases, leaving 23 bases between them. Germline V CDR1 and CDR2: MNHEY, SMNVEV (reference sequence). As DNA, the CDR3 is TGTGCCAGCAGCGGGTATGTTAAGGGGGATGAAGATGAAAAACTGTTTTTT. Its protein product is CASSGYVKGDEDEKLFF.